One sample yielded the 31 T cell receptor beta chains listed below, sequenced in a study of shared clonotypes between healthy human individuals. Only in-frame clones appear in the TCRdb table, and some are missing; sequencing was by immunoSEQ multiplex PCR. This sample carries 2 million or so clones, 85% to 95% of them seen once, and the ten largest clones take 0.1% to 0.15%. Sequencing was done on a sample of naive CD4+ T cells sorted from blood. Documented subset: CD45RA+ positively selected. These receptors were obtained from a man aged 18 to 35 in good health.

The chain has TRBV7-9 and TRBJ1-1; weak D call: TRBD1 (5 bases). V lost 5 bases to trimming and J lost 7 bases, with 17 bases between them. Germline V gene data show CDR1 as SEHNR and CDR2 as FQNEAQ (reference sequence). CDR3 length: 14 residues. CDR3 protein: CASSETRPTGEAFF. CDR3 sequence (DNA): TGTGCCAGCAGCGAAACGCGGCCAACAGGTGAAGCTTTCTTT.

The V call is TRBV6-5, the J call TRBJ2-1; TRBD2 agrees at 9 bases. CDR3 size: 14 residues. The V gene's germline CDR1 is MNHEY and CDR2 SVGAGI. Germline trimming cut 10 bases from V and 8 bases from J; bases unmatched to any gene: 12. The CDR3 sequence: CATSPGTSSHEQFF. The CDR3 DNA is TGTGCCACCTCCCCCGGGACTAGCAGTCATGAGCAGTTCTTC.

This sequence joins TRBV30 and TRBJ2-7; 9 bases are a match to TRBD2. CDR1 and CDR2 (germline): GTSNPN, SVGIG (reference sequence). This CDR3 has 14 amino acids. The trim removed 3 bases at V and 2 bases at J, leaving 5 bases unmatched. CDR3 protein: CAWRTLAGAYEQYF. The CDR3 DNA reads as TGTGCCTGGAGGACCTTAGCGGGAGCCTACGAGCAGTACTTC. The complete variable domain, with remaining parts taken from reference TRBV30 and TRBJ2-7, reads SQTIHQWPATLVQPVGSPLSLECTVEGTSNPNLYWYRQAAGRGLQLLFYSVGIGQISSEVPQNLSASRPQDRQFILSSKKLLLSDSGFYLCAWRTLAGAYEQYFGPGTRLTVT.

The chain uses TRBV28 and TRBJ1-5, with 7 positions matching TRBD1. From germline, CDR1 is MDHEN and CDR2 SYDVKM. V shed 8 bases, J shed 4 bases, and the junction held 11 bases outside the gene matches. The CDR3 has 15 residues. CDR3 DNA: TGTGCCAGCCTCCCCCAGGGGGAGAGGAATCAGCCCCAGCATTTT. Its protein product is CASLPQGERNQPQHF.

With regard to this clone: Other nucleotide sequences from this sample produce the same CDR3. The rearrangement links TRBV30 to TRBJ2-7, with unresolved D. This CDR3 has 12 residues. With 4 bases removed from V and 0 bases from J, the gap between germline ends came to 7 bases. CDR1 is GTSNPN, CDR2 SVGIG, per germline (reference sequence). The DNA of the CDR3 is TGTGCCTGGACCTCTGGCTCCTACGAGCAGTACTTC. It translates to CAWTSGSYEQYF.

The V gene is TRBV21-1, the J gene TRBJ1-3; the table's D gene call, TRBD1, was not cross checked with the DNA. TRBV21-1 is shown as a pseudogene. This CDR3 spans 16 amino acids. The CDR3 loop reads CASSPRQQLSGNTIYF. The CDR3 coding sequence is TGTGCCAGCAGCCCACGACAGCAACTCTCTGGAAACACCATATATTTT.

On this clone itself: Other DNA sequences from this sample encode an identical CDR3 as well. The chain carries TRBV6-5 and TRBJ2-3; D is perhaps TRBD2 (6 bases). Trimming stripped 7 bases from V and 4 bases from J, with 6 bases between. CDR3 length: 11 amino acids. Germline CDR1 is MNHEY and CDR2 is SVGAGI. CDR3 in amino acids: CASKRADTQYF. CDR3 DNA sequence: TGTGCCAGCAAGCGGGCAGATACGCAGTATTTT.

About this clone: The sample carries other DNA sequences with the same CDR3. The chain couples TRBV7-2 to TRBJ1-5; no reliable D call. V lost 1 base and J lost 0, with 1 base in between. The CDR3 totals 13 residues. Germline CDR1 is SGHTA and CDR2 is FQGNSA. This chain's CDR3 is CASSLDSNQPQHF. The CDR3 DNA reads as TGTGCCAGCAGCTTAGATAGCAATCAGCCCCAGCATTTT.

The chain links TRBV6-1 to TRBJ2-3; unclear D gene. Germline CDR1 and CDR2: MNHNS and SASEGT. V shed 1 base and J shed 2 bases, with 13 bases lying between them. The CDR3 has 16 amino acids. The DNA for the CDR3 is TGTGCCAGCAGTGAAGTGGCCCTAGGACCCACAGATACGCAGTATTTT. Translation: CASSEVALGPTDTQYF.

This sequence joins TRBV28 and TRBJ1-6; 7 nucleotides match TRBD1. CDR1 MDHEN and CDR2 SYDVKM come from the germline V gene. The CDR3 has 18 amino acids. V trimming: 4 bases; J trimming: 0 bases; junction bases outside the gene matches: 9. CDR3 sequence reads: CASSSIGQASSYNSPLHF. The CDR3 DNA follows: TGTGCCAGCAGTTCCATAGGACAGGCGAGCTCCTATAATTCACCCCTCCACTTT. The whole variable domain, remainder taken from reference TRBV28 and TRBJ1-6, is DVKVTQSSRYLVKRTGEKVFLECVQDMDHENMFWYRQDPGLGLRLIYFSYDVKMKEKGDIPEGYSVSREKKERFSLILESASTNQTSMYLCASSSIGQASSYNSPLHFGNGTRLTVT.

The V gene is TRBV5-6, the J gene TRBJ1-3; 11 bases match TRBD1. V lost 0 bases, J lost 4 bases, and 6 bases stayed unmatched. Germline assignment: CDR1 SGHDT and CDR2 YYEEEE. The CDR3 spans 17 residues. CDR3 nucleotide sequence: TGTGCCAGCAGCTTGGGCTGGACAGGGGGCTACGGAAACACCATATATTTT. Translated: CASSLGWTGGYGNTIYF.

The chain has TRBV2 and TRBJ1-1, with D perhaps TRBD1 (5 bases). From germline, CDR1 is SNHLY and CDR2 FYNNEI. The CDR3 spans 14 residues. V was trimmed by 4 bases and J by 0 bases, leaving 9 bases between them. CDR3 DNA: TGTGCCAGCAGTGGTCCGGACATGAACACTGAAGCTTTCTTT. It codes for CASSGPDMNTEAFF.

The chain is built from TRBV5-1 and TRBJ2-3; D possibly corresponds to TRBD2 (5 bases). Trimming took 0 bases from V and 2 from J, leaving 13 bases between them. The CDR3 runs 16 residues. Germline V gives CDR1 SGHRS, CDR2 YFSETQ. This CDR3 is CASSLASRETTDTQYF. In nucleotides, the CDR3 is TGCGCCAGCAGCTTGGCCTCCCGGGAAACCACAGATACGCAGTATTTT.

The J gene is TRBJ1-2, the V gene TRBV2; no firm D call. Trimming removed 7 bases at V and 8 bases at J, with 14 bases between. The CDR3 sequence is 12 residues long. Germline CDR1 and CDR2: SNHLY and FYNNEI. For the CDR3, the DNA is TGTGCCAGCACCGAAAGGTATAGAGGCTACACCTTC. Translating gives CASTERYRGYTF.

This chain links TRBV10-3 with TRBJ2-2, with 7 bases lining up with TRBD1. J was trimmed by 3 bases and V by 4 bases; bases with no gene match: 2. The CDR3 covers 14 residues. CDR1 and CDR2 from the germline V gene are ENHRY and SYGVKD. The CDR3 reads CAISGQGDTGELFF. In nucleotides, the CDR3 is TGTGCCATCAGTGGGCAGGGGGACACCGGGGAGCTGTTTTTT.

V and J are TRBV10-3 and TRBJ2-7; maybe TRBD1 (6 bases). Germline V CDR1 and CDR2: ENHRY, SYGVKD. V shed 0 bases and J shed 7 bases, with 13 bases lying between them. This CDR3 is 14 amino acids long. The CDR3 spells CAISESGDIMEQYF. CDR3 coding DNA: TGTGCCATCAGTGAGTCGGGGGACATTATGGAGCAGTACTTC.

This clone came up a few times. The V call is TRBV20-1, the J call TRBJ1-2; D not certain. Germline V gene lookup returns CDR1 DFQATT and CDR2 SNEGSKA (reference sequence). CDR3 size: 11 residues. V lost 6 bases, J lost 4 bases, and 9 bases lay in between. The CDR3 loop is CSAHNPYGYTF. DNA of the CDR3: TGCAGTGCCCATAATCCCTATGGCTACACCTTC.

The chain joins TRBV5-1 to TRBJ2-2; perhaps TRBD1 as D (5 bases). The V gene lost 0 bases and the J gene lost 7 bases, with 7 bases spanning the gap. The CDR3 is 13 residues long. Germline-derived CDR1 and CDR2 are SGHRS and YFSETQ. The CDR3 sequence is CASSLGQFGELFF. The CDR3 coding sequence is TGCGCCAGCAGCTTGGGACAGTTCGGGGAGCTGTTTTTT.

J is TRBJ1-1 and V is TRBV5-1; 7 positions match TRBD1. The trim removed 4 bases at V and 1 base at J, leaving 10 bases unmatched. CDR3 length: 16 residues. Germline assignment: CDR1 SGHRS and CDR2 YFSETQ. The CDR3 is CASSSPGQHTNTEAFF. The DNA of the CDR3 is TGCGCCAGCAGCAGCCCGGGACAGCATACGAACACTGAAGCTTTCTTT. Supplemented by reference TRBV5-1 and TRBJ1-1, the full variable domain reads KAGVTQTPRYLIKTRGQQVTLSCSPISGHRSVSWYQQTPGQGLQFLFEYFSETQRNKGNFPGRFSGRQFSNSRSEMNVSTLELGDSALYLCASSSPGQHTNTEAFFGQGTRLTVV.

Details on this clone: Other DNA sequences within the sample encode an identical CDR3. The CDR3 reads CASSLEGRYEQYF. DNA for the CDR3: TGTGCCAGCAGCTTAGAGGGTCGCTACGAGCAGTACTTC. The chain recombines TRBV7-2 with TRBJ2-7; D is undetermined. This CDR3 contains 13 residues. The germline V gene has CDR1 SGHTA and CDR2 FQGNSA. V was pared by 1 base and J by 3 bases, with 7 bases between.

This clone was observed a single time. CDR3 sequence reads: CASSDRVATDTQYF. The CDR3 DNA reads as TGTGCCAGCAGTGATCGGGTTGCCACAGATACGCAGTATTTT. The chain uses TRBV6-1 and TRBJ2-3; D unclear. The germline V gene encodes CDR1 MNHNS and CDR2 SASEGT. V was shortened by 3 bases and J by 2 bases, with 9 bases between the two germline ends. This CDR3 is built from 14 residues.

The V and J genes are TRBV5-6 and TRBJ2-1; D gene ambiguous. The CDR3 runs 15 residues. Looked up from germline, CDR1 is SGHDT and CDR2 is YYEEEE. V was shortened by 4 bases and J by 0 bases, with 11 bases between the two germline ends. CDR3 sequence: CASSVDRSSYNEQFF. DNA of the CDR3: TGTGCCAGCAGCGTAGACCGAAGCTCCTACAATGAGCAGTTCTTC.

V usage is TRBV19 and J usage is TRBJ2-5; 10 bases agree with TRBD1. Germline CDR1 reads LNHDA; CDR2 reads SQIVND (reference sequence). Losses at the gene ends were 1 base for V and 5 bases for J; bases not matched to a gene: 4. The CDR3 covers 15 residues. CDR3 sequence (DNA): TGTGCCAGTAGTATAGTGACAGGGGGCCGGGAGACCCAGTACTTC. It encodes CASSIVTGGRETQYF.

The chain recombines TRBV28 with TRBJ1-4, with TRBD1 identical over 12 bases. Germline-derived CDR1 and CDR2 are MDHEN and SYDVKM. The CDR3 runs 16 residues. The J segment lost 8 bases and the V segment lost 2 bases, leaving 6 bases of the junction unmatched. DNA of the CDR3: TGTGCCAGCAGTTTAGGGACAGGGGGCGCCGAGGAAAAACTGTTTTTT. This translates into CASSLGTGGAEEKLFF.

A word on this clone: Other DNA sequences in this specimen translate into the identical CDR3. The chain couples TRBV7-2 to TRBJ2-7; 7 bases fit TRBD1. The V gene end was trimmed by 5 bases and the J gene end by 2 bases; junction bases not matched to a gene: 3. CDR1 is SGHTA, CDR2 FQGNSA, per germline. CDR3 size: 13 residues. The CDR3 coding sequence is TGTGCCAGCAGCCCTGACAGGGCCTACGAGCAGTACTTC. It yields the protein CASSPDRAYEQYF. Supplemented by reference TRBV7-2 and TRBJ2-7, the full variable domain reads GAGVSQSPSNKVTEKGKDVELRCDPISGHTALYWYRQSLGQGLEFLIYFQGNSAPDKSGLPSDRFSAERTGGSVSTLTIQRTQQEDSAVYLCASSPDRAYEQYFGPGTRLTVT.

The chain links TRBV7-6 to TRBJ2-2; D gene unclear. CDR1 and CDR2 (germline): SGHVS, FNYEAQ. The CDR3 contains 13 residues. V shed 0 bases and J shed 5 bases, with 4 bases lying between them. The DNA for the CDR3 is TGTGCCAGCAGCTTAGCGAGGACCGGGGAGCTGTTTTTT. This encodes CASSLARTGELFF. Using reference TRBV7-6 and TRBJ2-2 for the parts outside the CDR3, the full variable domain is GAGVSQSPRYKVTKRGQDVALRCDPISGHVSLYWYRQALGQGPEFLTYFNYEAQQDKSGLPNDRFSAERPEGSISTLTIQRTEQRDSAMYRCASSLARTGELFFGEGSRLTVL.

This sequence joins TRBV6-1 and TRBJ2-6; perhaps TRBD2 as D (6 bases). CDR3 size: 14 residues. Germline V CDR1 and CDR2: MNHNS, SASEGT. V was shortened by 7 bases and J by 4 bases, with 11 bases between the two germline ends. The CDR3 DNA reads as TGTGCCAGCATGACGGCGGGAGGGGCCAACGTCCTGACTTTC. This translates into CASMTAGGANVLTF.

The chain combines TRBV11-2 with TRBJ2-2, with D tentatively TRBD2 (6 bases). Looked up from germline, CDR1 is SGHAT and CDR2 is FQNNGV. There are 16 residues in the CDR3. V was shortened by 2 bases and J by 1 base, with 11 bases between the two germline ends. DNA for the CDR3: TGTGCCAGCAGCTTAACCGGAGGGATGAACACCGGGGAGCTGTTTTTT. It translates to CASSLTGGMNTGELFF.

CDR3 sequence reads: CAWTSSRFRNTEAFF. CDR3 bases: TGTGCCTGGACCAGCTCACGTTTCAGGAACACTGAAGCTTTCTTT. This sequence joins TRBV30 and TRBJ1-1; D is unclear. V lost 4 bases to trimming and J lost 1 base, with 16 bases between them. This CDR3 comprises 15 residues. From germline, CDR1 is GTSNPN and CDR2 SVGIG (reference sequence).

This chain joins TRBV7-2 and TRBJ1-1; no reliable D call. This CDR3 spans 14 amino acids. Trimming stripped 0 bases from V and 4 bases from J, with 9 bases between. Germline CDR1 and CDR2: SGHTA and FQGNSA. This chain's CDR3 is CASSLAMAATEAFF. The DNA of the CDR3 is TGTGCCAGCAGCTTAGCGATGGCGGCCACTGAAGCTTTCTTT.

The J gene is TRBJ2-5, the V gene TRBV10-3; D gene ambiguous. Germline CDR1 reads ENHRY; CDR2 reads SYGVKD. The CDR3 loop spans 16 amino acids. The V and J ends lost 0 bases and 2 bases respectively, with 13 bases between them. The CDR3: CAISESEMDPQETQYF. CDR3 in DNA: TGTGCCATCAGTGAGTCGGAGATGGACCCTCAAGAGACCCAGTACTTC.